The rows below give T cell receptor beta chains drawn from one sample of a study of T cell responses to AZD1222 COVID-19 vaccine. Clones were read by immunoSEQ multiplex PCR, and TCRdb kept only the in-frame ones, dropping some. The table records about 190,000 clones, approximately 92% of them present only once. Here the sequenced sample was peripheral blood, taken on day 0 of AZD1222 vaccination. The source of these receptors is an adult in good health. CDR3s include the opening cysteine and the closing phenylalanine or tryptophan. A D gene is named only where the DNA matches it firmly. Only part of the rows carry a size: once, few, many, or a class if the clone is expanded.

j_call v_call d_call clone_size cdr3_aa cdr3_nt
TRBJ1-1 TRBV14 - - CASSQRLAGMNTEAFF TGTGCCAGCAGCCAGAGGCTTGCAGGCATGAACACTGAAGCTTTCTTT
TRBJ1-4 TRBV4-1 - few CASDGGGMSEKLFF TGCGCCAGCGACGGGGGGGGCATGAGTGAAAAACTGTTTTTT
TRBJ1-1 TRBV5-1 - - CASSLRGQNTEAFF TGCGCCAGCAGCTTGCGTGGGCAGAACACTGAAGCTTTCTTT
TRBJ1-5 TRBV21-1 - - CASSKLPGQIQPQHF TGTGCCAGCAGCAAACTACCGGGACAGATTCAGCCCCAGCATTTT
TRBJ1-5 TRBV3-1/TRBV3-2 - - CASSQDLGWPQHF TGTGCCAGCAGCCAAGATCTAGGGTGGCCCCAGCATTTT
TRBJ1-6 TRBV2 - - CASTPPGRYNSPLHF TGTGCCAGCACCCCTCCGGGGCGCTATAATTCACCCCTCCACTTT
TRBJ2-1 TRBV14 TRBD2 - CASSHPSGGSRNEQFF TGTGCCAGCAGCCACCCTAGCGGGGGTTCCAGGAATGAGCAGTTCTTC
TRBJ1-2 TRBV18 - - CASSPLVTGANYGYTF TGTGCCAGCTCACCGCTAGTGACAGGAGCTAACTATGGCTACACCTTC
TRBJ2-3 TRBV6-1 - once CASSELATDTQYF TGTGCCAGCAGTGAACTAGCCACAGATACGCAGTATTTT
TRBJ2-2 TRBV4-1 - - CASSPVVQTSGELFF TGCGCCAGCAGCCCCGTCGTTCAGACATCCGGGGAGCTGTTTTTT
TRBJ2-2 TRBV5-1 - - CASSLRAGNVGELFF TGCGCCAGCAGCTTGCGGGCAGGCAATGTCGGGGAGCTGTTTTTT
TRBJ1-1 TRBV11-2 - - CASSSITVNTEAFF TGTGCCAGCAGCTCGATCACGGTGAACACTGAAGCTTTCTTT
TRBJ1-1 TRBV4-2 - - CASSQGMTVNTEAFF TGTGCCAGCAGCCAAGGCATGACAGTGAACACTGAAGCTTTCTTT
TRBJ1-4 TRBV4-2 - - CASSQDVSHAGEKLFF TGTGCCAGCAGCCAAGATGTTAGTCACGCGGGGGAAAAACTGTTTTTT